This T cell receptor beta chain was captured by sequencing in a study of response to subunit inactivated influenza vaccine. MiXCR was run by TCRdb on the RT-PCR reads, yielding one entry per CDR3 protein. The sample carries around 760,000 distinct CDR3 sequences, approximately 15% recorded once. With regard to this clonotype: What it binds is not known.

V was clipped by 6 bases and J by 4 bases; unmatched bases: 9. CDR3 length: 15 residues. The germline V gene encodes CDR1 MNHEY and CDR2 SVGEGT. Study conclusions and caveats: Few new T cells, the authors suggested, are recruited by each seasonal influenza vaccination.

The chain uses TRBV6-2 or TRBV6-3 and TRBJ2-7; 10 nucleotides align to TRBD2. The starting material was PBMCs from blood, obtained less than 15 days before vaccination. The source is a man aged 45-65 years who received an inactivated influenza vaccine. CDR3 coding DNA: TGTGCCAGCAGAACCGGGGGACTAGCGAGGTACGAGCAGTACTTC. Its translation: CASRTGGLARYEQYF.